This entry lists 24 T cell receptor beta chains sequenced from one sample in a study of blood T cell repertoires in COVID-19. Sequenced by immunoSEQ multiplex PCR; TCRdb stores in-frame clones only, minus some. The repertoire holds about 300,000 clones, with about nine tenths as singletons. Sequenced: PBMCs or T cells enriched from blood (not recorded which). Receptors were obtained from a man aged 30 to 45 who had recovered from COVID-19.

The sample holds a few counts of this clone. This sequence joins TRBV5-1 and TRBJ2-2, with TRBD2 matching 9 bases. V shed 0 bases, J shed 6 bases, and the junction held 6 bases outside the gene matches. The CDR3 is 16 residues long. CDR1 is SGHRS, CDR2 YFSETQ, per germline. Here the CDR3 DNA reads TGCGCCAGCAGCTTGGGTATTAGCGGGAGCGCCGGGGAGCTGTTTTTT. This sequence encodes CASSLGISGSAGELFF. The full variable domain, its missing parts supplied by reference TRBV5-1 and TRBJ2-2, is KAGVTQTPRYLIKTRGQQVTLSCSPISGHRSVSWYQQTPGQGLQFLFEYFSETQRNKGNFPGRFSGRQFSNSRSEMNVSTLELGDSALYLCASSLGISGSAGELFFGEGSRLTVL.

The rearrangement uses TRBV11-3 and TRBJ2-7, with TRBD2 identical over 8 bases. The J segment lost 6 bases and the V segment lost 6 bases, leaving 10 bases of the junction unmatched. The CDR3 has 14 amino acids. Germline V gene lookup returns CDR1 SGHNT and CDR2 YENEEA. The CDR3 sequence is CASSGTRLAGEQYF. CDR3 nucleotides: TGTGCCAGCAGTGGGACCCGTCTAGCGGGCGAGCAGTACTTC.

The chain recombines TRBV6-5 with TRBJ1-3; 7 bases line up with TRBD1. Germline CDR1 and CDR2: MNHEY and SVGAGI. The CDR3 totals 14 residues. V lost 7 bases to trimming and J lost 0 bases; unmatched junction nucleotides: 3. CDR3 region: CASIGTVSGNTIYF. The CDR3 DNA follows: TGTGCCAGCATCGGGACAGTCTCTGGAAACACCATATATTTT.

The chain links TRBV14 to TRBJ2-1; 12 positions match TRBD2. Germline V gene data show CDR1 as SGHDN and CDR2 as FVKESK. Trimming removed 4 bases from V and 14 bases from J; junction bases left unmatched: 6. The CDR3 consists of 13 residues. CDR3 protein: CASSRTSGTSKFF. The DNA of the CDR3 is TGTGCCAGCAGCCGGACTAGCGGGACGTCAAAGTTCTTC.

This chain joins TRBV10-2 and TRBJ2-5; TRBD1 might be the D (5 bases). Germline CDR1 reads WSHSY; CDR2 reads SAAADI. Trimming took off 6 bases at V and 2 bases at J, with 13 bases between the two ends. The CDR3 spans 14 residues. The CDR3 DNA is TGCGCCAGCAGCCAAGACAGAGTTCAAGAGACCCAGTACTTC. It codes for CASSQDRVQETQYF.

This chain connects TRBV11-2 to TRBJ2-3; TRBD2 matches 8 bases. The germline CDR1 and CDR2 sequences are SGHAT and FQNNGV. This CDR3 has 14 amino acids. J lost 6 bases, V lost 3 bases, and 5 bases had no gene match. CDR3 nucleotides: TGTGCCAGCAGCTTTAGCGGCGGGGGGGATACGCAGTATTTT. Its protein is CASSFSGGGDTQYF.

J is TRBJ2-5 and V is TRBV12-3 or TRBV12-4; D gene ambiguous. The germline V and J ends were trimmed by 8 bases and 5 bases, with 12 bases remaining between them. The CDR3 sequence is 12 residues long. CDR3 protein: CASRLSGETQYF. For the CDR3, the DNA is TGTGCCAGCCGACTCTCTGGCGAGACCCAGTACTTC.

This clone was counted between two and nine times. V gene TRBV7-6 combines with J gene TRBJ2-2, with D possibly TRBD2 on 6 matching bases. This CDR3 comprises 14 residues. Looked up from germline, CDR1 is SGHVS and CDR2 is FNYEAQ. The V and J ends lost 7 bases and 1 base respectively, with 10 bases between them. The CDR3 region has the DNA TGTGCCAGCACCTTTAGCGGGAACACCGGGGAGCTGTTTTTT. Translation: CASTFSGNTGELFF.

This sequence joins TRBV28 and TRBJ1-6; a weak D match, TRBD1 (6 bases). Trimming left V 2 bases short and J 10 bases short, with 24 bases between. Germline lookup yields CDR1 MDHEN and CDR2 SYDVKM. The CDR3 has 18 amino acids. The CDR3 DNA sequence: TGTGCCAGCAGTTTACTTAATGGGTATCGGGGGGCCTCCTCACCCCTCCACTTT. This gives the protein CASSLLNGYRGASSPLHF.

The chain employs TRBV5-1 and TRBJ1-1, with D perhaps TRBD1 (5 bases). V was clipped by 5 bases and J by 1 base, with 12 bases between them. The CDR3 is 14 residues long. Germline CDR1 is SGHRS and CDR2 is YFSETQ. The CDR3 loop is CASSNVRANTEAFF. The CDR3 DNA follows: TGCGCCAGCAGTAACGTCAGGGCGAACACTGAAGCTTTCTTT.

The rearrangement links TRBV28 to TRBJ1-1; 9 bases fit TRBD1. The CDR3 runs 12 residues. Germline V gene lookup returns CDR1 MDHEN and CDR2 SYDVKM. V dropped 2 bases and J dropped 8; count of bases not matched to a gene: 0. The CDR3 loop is CASSLGTGEAFF. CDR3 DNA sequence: TGTGCCAGCAGTTTAGGGACAGGGGAAGCTTTCTTT. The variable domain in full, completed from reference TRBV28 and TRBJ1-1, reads DVKVTQSSRYLVKRTGEKVFLECVQDMDHENMFWYRQDPGLGLRLIYFSYDVKMKEKGDIPEGYSVSREKKERFSLILESASTNQTSMYLCASSLGTGEAFFGQGTRLTVV.

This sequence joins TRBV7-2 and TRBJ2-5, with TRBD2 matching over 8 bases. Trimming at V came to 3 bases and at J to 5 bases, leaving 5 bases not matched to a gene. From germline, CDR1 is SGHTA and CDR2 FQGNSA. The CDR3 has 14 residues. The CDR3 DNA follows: TGTGCCAGCAGCTTCGGGGGGGCGGGGGAGACCCAGTACTTC. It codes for CASSFGGAGETQYF.

The CDR3 DNA is TGTGCCAGCACCGGGGTAGCAGATTTGGCCGGGGAGCTGTTTTTT. It yields the protein CASTGVADLAGELFF. The gene calls are TRBV28 and TRBJ2-2, with D maybe TRBD2 (5 bases). Trimming left V 7 bases short and J 6 bases short, with 18 bases between. Germline lookup yields CDR1 MDHEN and CDR2 SYDVKM. This CDR3 has 15 residues.

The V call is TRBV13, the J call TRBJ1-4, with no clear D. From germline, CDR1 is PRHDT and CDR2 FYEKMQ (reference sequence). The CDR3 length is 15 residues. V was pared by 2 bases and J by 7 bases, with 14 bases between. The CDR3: CASSLTLSPGEKLFF. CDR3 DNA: TGTGCCAGCAGCTTAACCCTGTCCCCGGGTGAAAAACTGTTTTTT.

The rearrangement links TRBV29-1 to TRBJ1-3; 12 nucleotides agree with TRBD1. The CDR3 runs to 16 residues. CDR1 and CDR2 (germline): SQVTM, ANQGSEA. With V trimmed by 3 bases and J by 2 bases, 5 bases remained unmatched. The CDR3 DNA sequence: TGCAGCGTTGACTTGGGACAGGGGGCGACTGGAAACACCATATATTTT. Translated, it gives CSVDLGQGATGNTIYF.

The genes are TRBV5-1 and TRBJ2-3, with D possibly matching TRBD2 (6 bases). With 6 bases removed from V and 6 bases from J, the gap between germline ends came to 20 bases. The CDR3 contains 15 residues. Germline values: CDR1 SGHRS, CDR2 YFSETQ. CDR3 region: CASTQLSGGKDTQYF. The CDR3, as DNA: TGCGCCAGCACGCAACTTTCTGGGGGGAAGGATACGCAGTATTTT.

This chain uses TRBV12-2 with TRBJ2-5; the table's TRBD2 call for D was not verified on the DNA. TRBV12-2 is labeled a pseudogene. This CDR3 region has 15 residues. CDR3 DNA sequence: TGTGCAAGTCGCTTAGGGGGGACTAGCGGGAGGGCTAAGTACTTC. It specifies CASRLGGTSGRAKYF.

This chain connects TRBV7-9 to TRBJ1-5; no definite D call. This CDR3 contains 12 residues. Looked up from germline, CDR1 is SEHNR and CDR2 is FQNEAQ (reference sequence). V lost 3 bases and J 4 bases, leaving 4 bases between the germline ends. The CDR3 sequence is CASSFSNQPQHF. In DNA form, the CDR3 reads TGTGCCAGCAGCTTCTCTAATCAGCCCCAGCATTTT.

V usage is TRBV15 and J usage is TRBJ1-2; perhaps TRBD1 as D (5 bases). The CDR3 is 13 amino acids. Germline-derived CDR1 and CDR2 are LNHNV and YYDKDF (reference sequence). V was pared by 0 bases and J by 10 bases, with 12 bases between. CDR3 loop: CATSRDATGSYTF. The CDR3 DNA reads TGTGCCACCAGCAGAGATGCCACAGGATCCTACACCTTC.

In DNA form, the CDR3 reads TGCGCCAGCAGCCAAGGCGGAGCAGGAGCGGGACAGCCCCAGCATTTT. Protein: CASSQGGAGAGQPQHF. V gene TRBV4-1 combines with J gene TRBJ1-5; no firm D call. The germline gives CDR1 MGHRA, CDR2 YSYEKL. CDR3 length equals 16 residues. V was clipped by 1 base and J by 7 bases, with 17 bases between them.

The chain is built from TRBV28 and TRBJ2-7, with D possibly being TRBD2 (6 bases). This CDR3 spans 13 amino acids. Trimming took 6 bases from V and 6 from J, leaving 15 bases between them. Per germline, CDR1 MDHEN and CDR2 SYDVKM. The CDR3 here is CASSRGLALEQYF. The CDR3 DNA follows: TGTGCCAGCAGCCGGGGACTTGCCCTCGAGCAGTACTTC.

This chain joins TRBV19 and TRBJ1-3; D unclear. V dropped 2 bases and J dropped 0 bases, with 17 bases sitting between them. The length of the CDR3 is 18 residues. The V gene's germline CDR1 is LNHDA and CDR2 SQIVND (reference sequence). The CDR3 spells CASSISLQASFSGNTIYF. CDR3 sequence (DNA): TGTGCCAGTAGTATATCCCTCCAGGCTTCCTTCTCTGGAAACACCATATATTTT. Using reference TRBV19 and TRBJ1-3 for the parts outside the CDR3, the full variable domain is DGGITQSPKYLFRKEGQNVTLSCEQNLNHDAMYWYRQDPGQGLRLIYYSQIVNDFQKGDIAEGYSVSREKKESFPLTVTSAQKNPTAFYLCASSISLQASFSGNTIYFGEGSWLTVV.

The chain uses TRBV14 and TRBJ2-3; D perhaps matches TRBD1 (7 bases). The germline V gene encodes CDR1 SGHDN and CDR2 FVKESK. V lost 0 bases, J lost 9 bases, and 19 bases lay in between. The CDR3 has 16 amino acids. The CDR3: CASSQDLYMAGGTQYF. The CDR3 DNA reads TGTGCCAGCAGCCAAGACCTCTATATGGCAGGGGGGACGCAGTATTTT. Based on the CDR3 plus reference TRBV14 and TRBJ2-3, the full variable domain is EAGVTQFPSHSVIEKGQTVTLRCDPISGHDNLYWYRRVMGKEIKFLLHFVKESKQDESGMPNNRFLAERTGGTYSTLKVQPAELEDSGVYFCASSQDLYMAGGTQYFGPGTRLTVL.

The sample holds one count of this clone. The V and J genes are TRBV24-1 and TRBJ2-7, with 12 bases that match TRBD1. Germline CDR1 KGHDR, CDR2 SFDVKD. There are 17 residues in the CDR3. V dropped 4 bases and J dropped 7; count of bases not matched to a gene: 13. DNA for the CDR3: TGTGCCACCAGTGACTCCGGGACAGGGGGCGCAGCAGGGGAGCAGTACTTC. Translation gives CATSDSGTGGAAGEQYF.